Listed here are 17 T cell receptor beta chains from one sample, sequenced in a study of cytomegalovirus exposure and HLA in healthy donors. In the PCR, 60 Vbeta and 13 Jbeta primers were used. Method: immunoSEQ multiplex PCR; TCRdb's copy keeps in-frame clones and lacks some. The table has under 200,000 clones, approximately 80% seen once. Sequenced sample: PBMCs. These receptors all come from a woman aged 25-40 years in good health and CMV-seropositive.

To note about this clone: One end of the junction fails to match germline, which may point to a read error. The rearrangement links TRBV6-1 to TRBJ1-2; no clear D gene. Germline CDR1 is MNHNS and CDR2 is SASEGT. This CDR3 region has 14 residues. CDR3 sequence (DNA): TGTGCCAGCAGTGAAGCGGTAGGTTACTACGGCTACACCTTC. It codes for CASSEAVGYYGYTF.

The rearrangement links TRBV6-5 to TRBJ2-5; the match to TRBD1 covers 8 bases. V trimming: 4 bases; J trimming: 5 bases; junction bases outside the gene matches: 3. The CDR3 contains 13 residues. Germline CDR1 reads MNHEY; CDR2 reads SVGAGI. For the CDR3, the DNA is TGTGCCAGCAGTTTCGACAGGGGTGAGACCCAGTACTTC. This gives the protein CASSFDRGETQYF.

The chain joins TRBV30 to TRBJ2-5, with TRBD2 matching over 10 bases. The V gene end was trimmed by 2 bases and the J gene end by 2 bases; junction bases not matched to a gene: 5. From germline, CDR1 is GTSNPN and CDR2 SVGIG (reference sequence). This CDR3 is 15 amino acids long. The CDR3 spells CAWSRSAGGQETQYF. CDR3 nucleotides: TGTGCCTGGAGTAGGTCAGCGGGGGGGCAAGAGACCCAGTACTTC.

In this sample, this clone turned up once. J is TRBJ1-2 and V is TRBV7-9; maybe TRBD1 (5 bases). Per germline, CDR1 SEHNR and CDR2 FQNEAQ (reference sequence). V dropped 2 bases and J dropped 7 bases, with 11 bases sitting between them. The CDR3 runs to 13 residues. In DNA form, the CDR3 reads TGTGCCAGCAGCTTACTATCAGGGTTTGGCTACACCTTC. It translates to CASSLLSGFGYTF.

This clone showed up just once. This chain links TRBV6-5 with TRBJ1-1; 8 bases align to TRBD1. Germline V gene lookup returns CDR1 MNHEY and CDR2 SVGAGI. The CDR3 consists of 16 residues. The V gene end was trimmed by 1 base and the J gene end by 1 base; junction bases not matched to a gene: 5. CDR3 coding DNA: TGTGCCAGCAGTTACTATTTTGGGACAGGGAACACTGAAGCTTTCTTT. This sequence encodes CASSYYFGTGNTEAFF.

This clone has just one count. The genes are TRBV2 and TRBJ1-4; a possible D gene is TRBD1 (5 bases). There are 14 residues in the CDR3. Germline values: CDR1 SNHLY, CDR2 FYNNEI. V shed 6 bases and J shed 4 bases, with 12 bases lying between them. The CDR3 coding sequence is TGTGCCAGCAGCCGACAGCCTTTTAATGAAAAACTGTTTTTT. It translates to CASSRQPFNEKLFF.

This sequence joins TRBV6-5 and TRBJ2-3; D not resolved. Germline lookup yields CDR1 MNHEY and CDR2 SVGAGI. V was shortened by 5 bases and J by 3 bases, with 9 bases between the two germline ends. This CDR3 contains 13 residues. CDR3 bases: TGTGCCAGCAGTGTCAGGATTACAGATACGCAGTATTTT. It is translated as CASSVRITDTQYF.

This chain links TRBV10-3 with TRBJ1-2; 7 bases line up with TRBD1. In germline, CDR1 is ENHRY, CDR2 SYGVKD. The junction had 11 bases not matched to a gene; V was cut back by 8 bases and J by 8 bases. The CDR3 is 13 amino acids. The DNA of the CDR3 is TGTGCCATCGGGTCCGGACAGGCCGCCGGCTACACCTTC. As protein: CAIGSGQAAGYTF.

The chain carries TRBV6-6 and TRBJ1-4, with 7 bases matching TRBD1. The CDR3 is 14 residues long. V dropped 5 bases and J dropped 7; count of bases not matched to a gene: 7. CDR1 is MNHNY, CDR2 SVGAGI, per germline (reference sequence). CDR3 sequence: CASSRRQGGEKLFF. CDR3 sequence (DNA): TGTGCCAGCAGTCGACGACAGGGTGGTGAAAAACTGTTTTTT.

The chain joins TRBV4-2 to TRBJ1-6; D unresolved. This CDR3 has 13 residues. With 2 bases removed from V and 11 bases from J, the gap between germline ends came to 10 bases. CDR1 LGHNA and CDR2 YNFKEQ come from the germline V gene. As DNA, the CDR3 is TGTGCCAGCAGCCAACCGACACCAGCACCCCTCCACTTT. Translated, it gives CASSQPTPAPLHF.

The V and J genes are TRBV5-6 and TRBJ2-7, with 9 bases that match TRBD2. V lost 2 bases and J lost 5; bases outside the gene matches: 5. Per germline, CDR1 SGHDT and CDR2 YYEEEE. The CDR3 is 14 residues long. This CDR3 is CASSFSSGAHEQYF. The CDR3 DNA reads TGTGCCAGCAGCTTTTCTAGCGGGGCCCACGAGCAGTACTTC.

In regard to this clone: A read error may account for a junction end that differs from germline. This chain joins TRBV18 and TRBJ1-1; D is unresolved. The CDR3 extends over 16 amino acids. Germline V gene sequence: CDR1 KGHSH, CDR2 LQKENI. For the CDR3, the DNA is TGTGCCAGCTCGCCACCGGGAGGATCCAGGAACACTGAAGCTTTCTTT. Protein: CASSPPGGSRNTEAFF.

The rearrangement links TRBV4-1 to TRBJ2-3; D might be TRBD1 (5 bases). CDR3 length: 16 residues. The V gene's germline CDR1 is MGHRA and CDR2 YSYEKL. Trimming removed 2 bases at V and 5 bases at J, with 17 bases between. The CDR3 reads CASSQNVGLLRDTQYF. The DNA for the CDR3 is TGCGCCAGCAGCCAAAACGTGGGGCTCCTTCGAGATACGCAGTATTTT.

CDR3 amino acids: CASSEALHRVTEAFF. The CDR3 nucleotides read TGTGCCAGCAGTGAAGCGCTTCACAGGGTCACTGAAGCTTTCTTT. V gene TRBV6-1 combines with J gene TRBJ1-1; tentatively, D is TRBD1 (6 bases). The germline V gene has CDR1 MNHNS and CDR2 SASEGT. V gave up 0 bases and J gave up 4 bases, with 12 bases separating them. The CDR3 totals 15 residues.

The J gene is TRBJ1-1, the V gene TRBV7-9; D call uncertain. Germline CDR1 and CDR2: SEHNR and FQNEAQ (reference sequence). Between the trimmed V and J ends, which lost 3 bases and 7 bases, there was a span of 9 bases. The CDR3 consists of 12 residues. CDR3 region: CASSFGGFEAFF. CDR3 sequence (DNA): TGTGCCAGCAGCTTCGGCGGTTTTGAAGCTTTCTTT.

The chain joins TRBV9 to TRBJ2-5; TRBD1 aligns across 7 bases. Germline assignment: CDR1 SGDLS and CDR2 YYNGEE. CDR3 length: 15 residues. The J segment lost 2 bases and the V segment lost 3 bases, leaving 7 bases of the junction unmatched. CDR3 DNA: TGTGCCAGCAGCGCCGGGACAGAAGCTCAAGAGACCCAGTACTTC. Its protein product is CASSAGTEAQETQYF.

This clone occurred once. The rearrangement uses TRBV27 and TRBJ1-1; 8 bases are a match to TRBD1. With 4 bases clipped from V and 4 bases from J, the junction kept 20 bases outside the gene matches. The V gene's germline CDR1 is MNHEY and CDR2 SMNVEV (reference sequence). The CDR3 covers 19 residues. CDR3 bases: TGTGCCAGCAGTTCCCTTTCGACAGGGGCCGCGGTGGTAGGCACTGAAGCTTTCTTT. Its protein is CASSSLSTGAAVVGTEAFF.